The clone carrying this T cell receptor beta chain was counted between two and nine times. Its specificity is unknown. TCRdb reanalyzed the PCR reads with MiXCR. The profile covers about 39,000 clones, with roughly a fifth appearing a single time and around 16% taken by the ten largest. Patients were all untreated before their thyroid surgery. The data derive from a study of metastatic and nonmetastatic thyroid tumors. Background on the study: Repertoires from blood and tumor or nodule tissue of malignant and benign thyroid patients were compared.

Study outcomes and limitations: Across blood and tumor, TCR beta diversity in malignant thyroid tumors was reportedly significantly higher than in benign nodules.

Looked up from germline, CDR1 is MDHEN and CDR2 is SYDVKM. V lost 4 bases, J lost 10 bases, and 19 bases lay in between. This CDR3 region has 14 residues. Sequenced material: blood. The clonotype originates from a female donor with papillary thyroid cancer or a benign thyroid nodule (not recorded which). Some clones in this sample may be carry-over from other donors' samples. The chain recombines TRBV28 with TRBJ1-2; D might be TRBD1 (6 bases). The CDR3 reads CASSSDTGSHVYTF. CDR3 nucleotides: TGTGCCAGCAGTTCAGATACAGGGTCCCATGTCTACACCTTC.